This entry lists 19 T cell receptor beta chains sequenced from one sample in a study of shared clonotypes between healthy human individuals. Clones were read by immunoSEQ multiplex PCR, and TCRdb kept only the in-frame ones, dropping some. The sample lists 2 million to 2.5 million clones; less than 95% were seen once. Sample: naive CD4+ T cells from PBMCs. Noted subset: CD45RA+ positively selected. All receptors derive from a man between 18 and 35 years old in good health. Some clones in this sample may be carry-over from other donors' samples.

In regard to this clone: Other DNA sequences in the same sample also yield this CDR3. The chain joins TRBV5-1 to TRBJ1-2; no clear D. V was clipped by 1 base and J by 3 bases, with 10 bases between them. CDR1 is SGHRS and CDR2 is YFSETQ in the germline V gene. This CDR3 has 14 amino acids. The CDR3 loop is CASSLTTSDYGYTF. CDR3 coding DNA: TGCGCCAGCAGCTTGACGACGTCCGACTATGGCTACACCTTC.

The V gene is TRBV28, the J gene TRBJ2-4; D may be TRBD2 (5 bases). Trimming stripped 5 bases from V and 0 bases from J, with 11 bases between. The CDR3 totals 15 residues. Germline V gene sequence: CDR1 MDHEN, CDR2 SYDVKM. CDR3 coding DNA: TGTGCCAGCAGTGTCAGAGGGCTAGCCAAAAACATTCAGTACTTC. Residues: CASSVRGLAKNIQYF.

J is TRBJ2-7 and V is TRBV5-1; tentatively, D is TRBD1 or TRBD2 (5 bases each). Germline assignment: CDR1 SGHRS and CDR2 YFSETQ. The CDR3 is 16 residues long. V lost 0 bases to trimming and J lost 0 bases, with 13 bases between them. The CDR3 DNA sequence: TGCGCCAGCAGCTTGGCCGTAGGGACGGTCTCCTACGAGCAGTACTTC. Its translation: CASSLAVGTVSYEQYF.

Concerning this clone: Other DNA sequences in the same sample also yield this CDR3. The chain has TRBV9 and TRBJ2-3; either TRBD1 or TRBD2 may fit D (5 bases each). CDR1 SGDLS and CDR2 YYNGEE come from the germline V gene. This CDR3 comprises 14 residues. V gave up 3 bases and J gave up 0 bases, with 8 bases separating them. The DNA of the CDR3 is TGTGCCAGCAGCGCACGGGACAGCACAGATACGCAGTATTTT. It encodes CASSARDSTDTQYF.

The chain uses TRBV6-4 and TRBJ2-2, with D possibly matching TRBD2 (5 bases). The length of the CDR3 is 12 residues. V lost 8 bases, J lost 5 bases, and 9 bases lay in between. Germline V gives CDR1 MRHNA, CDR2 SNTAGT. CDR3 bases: TGTGCCAGCGGGAGTACGACCGGGGAGCTGTTTTTT. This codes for CASGSTTGELFF.

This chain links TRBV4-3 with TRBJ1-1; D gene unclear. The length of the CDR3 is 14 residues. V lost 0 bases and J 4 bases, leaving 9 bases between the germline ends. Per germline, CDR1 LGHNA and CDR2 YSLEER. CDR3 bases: TGCGCCAGCAGCCAAGACAGGCCGACCACTGAAGCTTTCTTT. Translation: CASSQDRPTTEAFF.

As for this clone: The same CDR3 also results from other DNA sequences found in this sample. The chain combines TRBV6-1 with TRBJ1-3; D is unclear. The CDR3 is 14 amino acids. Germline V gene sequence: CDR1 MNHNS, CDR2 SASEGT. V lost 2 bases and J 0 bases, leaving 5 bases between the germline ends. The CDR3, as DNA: TGTGCCAGCAGTGAATCTGGCTCTGGAAACACCATATATTTT. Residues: CASSESGSGNTIYF.

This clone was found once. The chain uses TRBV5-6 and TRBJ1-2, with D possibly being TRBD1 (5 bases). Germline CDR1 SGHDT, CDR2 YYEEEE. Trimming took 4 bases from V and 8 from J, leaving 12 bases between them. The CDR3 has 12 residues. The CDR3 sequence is CASSPLGVGYTF. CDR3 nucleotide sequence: TGTGCCAGCAGCCCGCTGGGGGTCGGCTACACCTTC.

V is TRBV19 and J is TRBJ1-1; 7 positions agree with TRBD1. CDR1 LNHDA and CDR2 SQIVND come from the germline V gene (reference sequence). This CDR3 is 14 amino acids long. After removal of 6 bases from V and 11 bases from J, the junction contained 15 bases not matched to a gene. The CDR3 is CASRFSMDRPGAFF. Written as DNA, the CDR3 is TGTGCCAGTAGATTTTCGATGGACAGGCCAGGCGCTTTCTTT.

The CDR3 DNA reads as TGCGCCAGCAGCCTGTTCCAGACTAGCGGTCTCACCGGGGAGCTGTTTTTT. This encodes CASSLFQTSGLTGELFF. The chain couples TRBV5-1 to TRBJ2-2; TRBD2 matches at 9 bases. The trim removed 4 bases at V and 4 bases at J, leaving 11 bases unmatched. The CDR3 totals 17 residues. Germline CDR1 reads SGHRS; CDR2 reads YFSETQ. The full variable domain, rest sourced from reference TRBV5-1 and TRBJ2-2, is KAGVTQTPRYLIKTRGQQVTLSCSPISGHRSVSWYQQTPGQGLQFLFEYFSETQRNKGNFPGRFSGRQFSNSRSEMNVSTLELGDSALYLCASSLFQTSGLTGELFFGEGSRLTVL.

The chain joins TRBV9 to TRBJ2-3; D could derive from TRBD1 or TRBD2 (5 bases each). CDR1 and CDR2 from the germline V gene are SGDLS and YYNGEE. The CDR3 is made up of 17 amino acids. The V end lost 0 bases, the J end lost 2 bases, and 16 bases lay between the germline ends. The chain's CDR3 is CASSVVLTGPNTDTQYF. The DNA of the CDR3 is TGTGCCAGCAGCGTAGTTCTCACGGGACCGAACACAGATACGCAGTATTTT.

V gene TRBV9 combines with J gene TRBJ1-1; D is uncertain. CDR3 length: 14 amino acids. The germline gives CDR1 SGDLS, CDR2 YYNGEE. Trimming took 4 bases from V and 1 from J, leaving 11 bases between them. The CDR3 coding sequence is TGTGCCAGCAGCCCGGAAGCAGGGAACACTGAAGCTTTCTTT. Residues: CASSPEAGNTEAFF.

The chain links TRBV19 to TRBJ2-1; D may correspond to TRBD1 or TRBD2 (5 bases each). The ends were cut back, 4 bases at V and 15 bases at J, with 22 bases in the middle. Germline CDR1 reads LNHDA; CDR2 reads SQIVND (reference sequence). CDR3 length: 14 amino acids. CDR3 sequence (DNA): TGTGCCAGTAGTACCGATGGGGGAGCTTGTCTCGGGTTCTTC. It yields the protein CASSTDGGACLGFF.

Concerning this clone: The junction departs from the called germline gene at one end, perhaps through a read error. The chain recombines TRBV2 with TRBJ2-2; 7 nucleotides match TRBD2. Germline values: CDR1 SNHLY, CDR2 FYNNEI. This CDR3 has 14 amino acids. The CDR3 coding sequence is TGCGCCGTAGGATCGGCTAGCGGTACCGGGGAGCTGTTTTTT. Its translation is CAVGSASGTGELFF. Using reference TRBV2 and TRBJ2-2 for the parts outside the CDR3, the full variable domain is EPEVTQTPSHQVTQMGQEVILRCVPISNHLYFYWYRQILGQKVEFLVSFYNNEISEKSEIFDDQFSVERPDGSNFTLKIRSTKLEDSAMYFCAVGSASGTGELFFGEGSRLTVL.

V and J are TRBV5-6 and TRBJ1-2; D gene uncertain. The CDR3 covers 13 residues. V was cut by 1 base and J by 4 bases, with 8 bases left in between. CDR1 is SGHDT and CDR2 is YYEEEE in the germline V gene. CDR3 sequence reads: CASSLTGVYGYTF. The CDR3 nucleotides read TGTGCCAGCAGCTTGACGGGAGTCTATGGCTACACCTTC.

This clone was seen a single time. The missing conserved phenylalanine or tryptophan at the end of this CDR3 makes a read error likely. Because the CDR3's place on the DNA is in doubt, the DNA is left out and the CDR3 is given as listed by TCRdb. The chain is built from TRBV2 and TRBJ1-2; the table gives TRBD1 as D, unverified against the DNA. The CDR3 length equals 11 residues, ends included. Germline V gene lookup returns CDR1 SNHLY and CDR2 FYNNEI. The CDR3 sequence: CASRYSADSAE.

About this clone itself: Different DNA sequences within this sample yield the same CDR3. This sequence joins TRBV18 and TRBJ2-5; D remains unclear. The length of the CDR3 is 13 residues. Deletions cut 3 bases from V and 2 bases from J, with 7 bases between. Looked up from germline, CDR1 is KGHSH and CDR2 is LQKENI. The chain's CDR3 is CASSPVGQETQYF. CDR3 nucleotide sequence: TGTGCCAGCTCACCGGTGGGGCAAGAGACCCAGTACTTC.

Here the CDR3 DNA reads TGTGCCAGCGTGTTGGAAAAACTGTTTTTT. Amino acid sequence: CASVLEKLFF. The V call is TRBV2, the J call TRBJ1-4, with D hard to call. The CDR3 contains 10 residues. Looked up from germline, CDR1 is SNHLY and CDR2 is FYNNEI. V dropped 8 bases and J dropped 8 bases, with 6 bases sitting between them. Complete variable domain (other parts from reference TRBV2 and TRBJ1-4): EPEVTQTPSHQVTQMGQEVILRCVPISNHLYFYWYRQILGQKVEFLVSFYNNEISEKSEIFDDQFSVERPDGSNFTLKIRSTKLEDSAMYFCASVLEKLFFGSGTQLSVL.

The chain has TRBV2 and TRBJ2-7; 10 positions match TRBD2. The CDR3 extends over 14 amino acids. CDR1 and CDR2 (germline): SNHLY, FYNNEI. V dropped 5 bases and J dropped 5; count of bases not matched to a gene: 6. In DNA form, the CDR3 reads TGTGCCAGCAGTCCCACTAGCGGGATTGACGAGCAGTACTTC. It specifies CASSPTSGIDEQYF.